The 25 T cell receptor beta chains given below trace back to one sample, sequenced in a study of multiple sclerosis patients with progressive multifocal leukoencephalopathy. Assay: immunoSEQ multiplex PCR; the TCRdb copy retains only in-frame clones and omits some. The profile shows 30,000 or so clones, over 75% of them singletons. Indicated time point: time of PML onset. Sequencing used PBMCs, obtained from a patient treated with natalizumab. All receptors come from a human donor with progressive multifocal leukoencephalopathy.

This chain uses TRBV28 with TRBJ2-3; 11 bases agree with TRBD2. The CDR3 loop spans 17 amino acids. The trim removed 4 bases at V and 1 base at J, leaving 7 bases unmatched. The germline CDR1 and CDR2 sequences are MDHEN and SYDVKM. The CDR3 region has the DNA TGTGCCAGCAGTTCAACGATAGCGGGAGGGGGCACAGATACGCAGTATTTT. The encoded protein is CASSSTIAGGGTDTQYF.

V is TRBV14 and J is TRBJ2-7; no clear D. CDR1 and CDR2 (germline): SGHDN, FVKESK. V was clipped by 4 bases and J by 3 bases, with 16 bases between them. This CDR3 is 15 amino acids long. The CDR3 DNA reads TGTGCCAGCAGCCTTTGGGGAAGCTTACGCTACGAGCAGTACTTC. It encodes CASSLWGSLRYEQYF.

This clone showed up just once. The chain links TRBV27 to TRBJ2-7; 10 bases are shared with TRBD1. Germline CDR1 reads MNHEY; CDR2 reads SMNVEV (reference sequence). V shed 4 bases, J shed 1 base, and the junction held 1 base outside the gene matches. The CDR3 is made up of 14 amino acids. CDR3 nucleotides: TGTGCCAGCAGTTGGACAGGGGGTTCCTACGAGCAGTACTTC. The encoded protein is CASSWTGGSYEQYF.

Comment on this clone: Other nucleotide sequences from this sample produce the same CDR3. The chain employs TRBV28 and TRBJ2-6; 8 bases line up with TRBD1. This CDR3 region has 16 residues. V was clipped by 5 bases and J by 2 bases; unmatched bases: 5. CDR1 is MDHEN, CDR2 SYDVKM, per germline. CDR3 sequence: CASSPPGGTGANVLTF. The CDR3 DNA is TGTGCCAGCAGTCCCCCAGGGGGCACTGGGGCCAACGTCCTGACTTTC.

This chain links TRBV5-1 with TRBJ2-2, with D maybe TRBD2 (6 bases). The germline V gene encodes CDR1 SGHRS and CDR2 YFSETQ. The CDR3 runs to 16 residues. The V end lost 4 bases, the J end lost 2 bases, and 15 bases lay between the germline ends. CDR3 DNA: TGCGCCAGCAGCGGCCCGGACGGGAGAAACACCGGGGAGCTGTTTTTT. Protein: CASSGPDGRNTGELFF.

The V gene is TRBV2, the J gene TRBJ2-7; no reliable D call. Trimming shortened V by 4 bases and J by 3 bases, and 7 bases separated the two germline ends. Germline CDR1 and CDR2: SNHLY and FYNNEI. This CDR3 is 12 amino acids long. CDR3 in amino acids: CASSGPSYEQYF. The CDR3 DNA reads as TGTGCCAGCAGTGGTCCTAGCTACGAGCAGTACTTC.

This CDR3 reads CASSFTLAGSANTGELFF. The CDR3 DNA sequence: TGTGCCAGCAGCTTTACCCTAGCGGGAAGCGCGAACACCGGGGAGCTGTTTTTT. The chain links TRBV7-6 to TRBJ2-2; 9 bases agree with TRBD2. Germline V gene lookup returns CDR1 SGHVS and CDR2 FNYEAQ. The CDR3 runs 18 residues. The ends lost 3 bases at V and 0 bases at J; junction bases unmatched: 8.

V gene TRBV7-2 combines with J gene TRBJ2-7; the match to TRBD2 covers 8 bases. CDR3 size: 14 residues. Germline assignment: CDR1 SGHTA and CDR2 FQGNSA. J lost 3 bases, V lost 1 base, and 2 bases had no gene match. The CDR3 region has the DNA TGTGCCAGCAGCTTAGGGGGACTAGACTACGAGCAGTACTTC. It yields the protein CASSLGGLDYEQYF.

The V and J genes are TRBV19 and TRBJ2-7; weak D call: TRBD2 (5 bases). The CDR3 has 14 residues. Germline V gene sequence: CDR1 LNHDA, CDR2 SQIVND (reference sequence). V shed 3 bases and J shed 5 bases, with 14 bases lying between them. CDR3 sequence (DNA): TGTGCCAGTAGTATCGGCGACTACTTTAACGAGCAGTACTTC. Its translation is CASSIGDYFNEQYF.

The genes are TRBV19 and TRBJ1-2, with 7 bases identical to TRBD1. Trimming removed 4 bases from V and 2 bases from J; junction bases left unmatched: 10. Germline CDR1 and CDR2: LNHDA and SQIVND (reference sequence). The CDR3 length is 16 residues. In DNA form, the CDR3 reads TGTGCCAGTAGTACAAGACCGGGACAGCCAAACTATGGCTACACCTTC. Translation gives CASSTRPGQPNYGYTF.

The chain combines TRBV7-2 with TRBJ1-1; no firm D call. Deletions cut 5 bases from V and 0 bases from J, with 16 bases between. Per germline, CDR1 SGHTA and CDR2 FQGNSA. The length of the CDR3 is 16 residues. The CDR3 DNA sequence: TGTGCCAGCAGCCCCCCGGTCGCGCGGATGAACACTGAAGCTTTCTTT. Translating gives CASSPPVARMNTEAFF.

The chain employs TRBV5-4 and TRBJ2-1; 10 bases are shared with TRBD2. This CDR3 is built from 16 residues. V was pared by 4 bases and J by 7 bases, with 11 bases of the junction left unmatched. From germline, CDR1 is SGHNT and CDR2 YYREEE (reference sequence). The CDR3 DNA reads as TGTGCCAGCAGCCGCCGTGAGCTAGCGGGAGTAAATGAGCAGTTCTTC. Its translation is CASSRRELAGVNEQFF.

The CDR3 DNA follows: TGTGCCATCGGTACAGTGAACACTGAAGCTTTCTTT. This codes for CAIGTVNTEAFF. This chain uses TRBV6-5 with TRBJ1-1, with D unclear. Germline V gene sequence: CDR1 MNHEY, CDR2 SVGAGI. CDR3 size: 12 residues. Trimming removed 10 bases from V and 0 bases from J, with 9 bases in between.

This clone showed up just once. J is TRBJ2-7 and V is TRBV18; D is possibly TRBD1 (6 bases). The germline V gene has CDR1 KGHSH and CDR2 LQKENI. The V and J ends lost 1 base and 7 bases respectively, with 8 bases between them. The CDR3 runs to 12 residues. CDR3 in amino acids: CASSPQDREQYF. CDR3 coding DNA: TGTGCCAGCTCACCACAAGACAGGGAGCAGTACTTC.

The chain is built from TRBV7-2 and TRBJ2-7, with 8 bases identical to TRBD1. Losses at the gene ends were 5 bases for V and 0 bases for J; bases not matched to a gene: 6. The V gene's germline CDR1 is SGHTA and CDR2 FQGNSA. This CDR3 spans 15 amino acids. The chain's CDR3 is CASSPETGVSYEQYF. As DNA, the CDR3 is TGTGCCAGCAGCCCCGAGACAGGGGTCTCCTACGAGCAGTACTTC.

J is TRBJ1-2 and V is TRBV5-1; perhaps TRBD1 as D (6 bases). Trimming took 0 bases from V and 7 from J, leaving 16 bases between them. The CDR3 sequence is 15 residues long. CDR1 and CDR2 from the germline V gene are SGHRS and YFSETQ. CDR3 DNA: TGCGCCAGCAGCTTGGGGGGACCCTCCAGGGGTGGCTACACCTTC. It is translated as CASSLGGPSRGGYTF.

This clone was observed a single time. The V and J genes are TRBV5-4 and TRBJ1-4, with a tentative D call TRBD1 (5 bases). In germline, CDR1 is SGHNT, CDR2 YYREEE (reference sequence). Between the trimmed V and J ends, which lost 0 bases and 7 bases, there was a span of 13 bases. This CDR3 is 15 amino acids long. CDR3 residues: CASSLAGKGGEKLFF. CDR3 DNA sequence: TGTGCCAGCAGCTTGGCAGGGAAGGGTGGTGAAAAACTGTTTTTT.

V is TRBV19 and J is TRBJ2-1; D is perhaps TRBD2 (5 bases). Germline V gives CDR1 LNHDA, CDR2 SQIVND (reference sequence). The CDR3 spans 14 residues. V shed 8 bases and J shed 8 bases, with 19 bases lying between them. The CDR3 DNA reads as TGTGCCAGTGGTGGACTCTGGGGATTGCATGAGCAGTTCTTC. It translates to CASGGLWGLHEQFF.

CDR3 amino acids: CAAGTEAFF. In DNA form, the CDR3 reads TGTGCCGCAGGGACAGAAGCTTTCTTT. The chain is built from TRBV25-1 and TRBJ1-1, with a weak D call TRBD1 (6 bases). CDR3 length: 9 residues. The V gene lost 11 bases and the J gene lost 8 bases, with 9 bases spanning the gap. Germline lookup yields CDR1 MGHDK and CDR2 SYGVNS.

The V gene is TRBV27, the J gene TRBJ1-2; unclear D gene. Trimming removed 2 bases at V and 7 bases at J, with 14 bases between. Germline CDR1 reads MNHEY; CDR2 reads SMNVEV (reference sequence). The CDR3 is 14 amino acids. CDR3 nucleotide sequence: TGTGCCAGCAGTTTAAGCCCGGACCACCCTGGCTACACCTTC. It yields the protein CASSLSPDHPGYTF.

The V call is TRBV5-1, the J call TRBJ2-7; 9 bases match TRBD1. Trimming took 0 bases from V and 2 from J; bases not matched to a gene: 6. Germline assignment: CDR1 SGHRS and CDR2 YFSETQ. The CDR3 sequence is 16 residues long. The CDR3 sequence is CASSLAPGTGTYEQYF. The CDR3 nucleotides read TGCGCCAGCAGCTTGGCGCCCGGGACAGGGACCTACGAGCAGTACTTC.

In its sample, this clone was seen a few times. This chain uses TRBV18 with TRBJ2-2; possibly TRBD1 for D (6 bases). V lost 3 bases and J 5 bases, leaving 10 bases between the germline ends. In germline, CDR1 is KGHSH, CDR2 LQKENI. The CDR3 loop spans 14 amino acids. For the CDR3, the DNA is TGTGCCAGCTCACCCGGGACAACTACCGGGGAGCTGTTTTTT. It translates to CASSPGTTTGELFF.

This chain links TRBV6-5 with TRBJ2-1, with TRBD1 as a possible D gene (6 bases). Trimming left V 4 bases short and J 9 bases short, with 10 bases between. Germline V CDR1 and CDR2: MNHEY, SVGAGI. This CDR3 contains 12 residues. The CDR3, as DNA: TGTGCCAGCAGTTTCGCCAGGGGTGAGCAGTTCTTC. It is translated as CASSFARGEQFF.

The rearrangement joins TRBV7-9 to TRBJ2-5; a possible D gene is TRBD2 (5 bases). The DNA end is more similar to TRBJ2-7, so the J call may be wrong. CDR1 and CDR2 from the germline V gene are SEHNR and FQNEAQ (reference sequence). The CDR3 extends over 18 amino acids. The DNA for the CDR3 is TGTGCCAGCAGCCCTGCGGAGGAGCGAGGACTCACCCCCTACGAGCAGTACTTC. It specifies CASSPAEERGLTPYEQYF.

The V and J genes are TRBV15 and TRBJ2-2, with 12 bases that match TRBD2. The CDR3 totals 16 residues. The trim removed 4 bases at V and 3 bases at J, leaving 3 bases unmatched. In germline, CDR1 is LNHNV, CDR2 YYDKDF (reference sequence). In DNA form, the CDR3 reads TGTGCCACCAGCACAAGACTAGCGGGAGACACCGGGGAGCTGTTTTTT. It codes for CATSTRLAGDTGELFF. Variable domain in full (rest from reference TRBV15 and TRBJ2-2): DAMVIQNPRYQVTQFGKPVTLSCSQTLNHNVMYWYQQKSSQAPKLLFHYYDKDFNNEADTPDNFQSRRPNTSFCFLDIRSPGLGDTAMYLCATSTRLAGDTGELFFGEGSRLTVL.